Sequencing of this T cell receptor (beta chain) was carried out in a study of blood T cells in healthy people across ages. Using a J-beta primer mix together with a sample-barcoded 5' primer, a second PCR was run for about 6 to 12 cycles. Via MiXCR, TCRdb re-called the 5' RACE reads, giving one row per CDR3 protein. The sample lists hundreds of thousands of distinct CDR3 sequences, around three fifths occurring once. Extraction of total RNA produced a minimum of 6 micrograms from each sample. The clonotype originates from a man aged 40-50 years in good health. Sequencing was performed on blood.

CDR3 in DNA: TGTGCCAGCAGTGAATACAGGGGACAAGAGACCCAGTACTTC. It is translated as CASSEYRGQETQYF. The chain has TRBV25-1 and TRBJ2-5; D perhaps matches TRBD1 (6 bases). Germline V gives CDR1 MGHDK, CDR2 SYGVNS. This CDR3 is 14 amino acids long. Trimming pared 0 bases from V and 2 bases from J, leaving 7 bases between.